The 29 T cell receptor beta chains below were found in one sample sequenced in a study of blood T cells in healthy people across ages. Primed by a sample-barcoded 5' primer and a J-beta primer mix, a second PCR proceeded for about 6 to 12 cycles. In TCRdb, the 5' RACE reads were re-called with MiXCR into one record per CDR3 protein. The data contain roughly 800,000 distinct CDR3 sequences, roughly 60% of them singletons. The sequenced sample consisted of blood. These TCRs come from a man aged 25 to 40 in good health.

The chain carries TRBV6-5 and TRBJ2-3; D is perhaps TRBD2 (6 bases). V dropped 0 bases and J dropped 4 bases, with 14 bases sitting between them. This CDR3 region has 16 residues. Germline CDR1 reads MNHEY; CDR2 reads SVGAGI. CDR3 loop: CASSYSDGSISDTQYF. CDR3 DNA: TGTGCCAGCAGTTACTCGGACGGGAGTATTTCAGATACGCAGTATTTT.

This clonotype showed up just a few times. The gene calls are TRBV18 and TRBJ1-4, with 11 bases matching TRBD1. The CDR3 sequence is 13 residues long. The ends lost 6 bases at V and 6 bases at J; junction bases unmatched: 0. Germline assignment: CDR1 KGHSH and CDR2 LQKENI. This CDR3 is CASSGQGDEKLFF. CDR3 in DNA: TGTGCCAGCTCGGGACAGGGGGATGAAAAACTGTTTTTT.

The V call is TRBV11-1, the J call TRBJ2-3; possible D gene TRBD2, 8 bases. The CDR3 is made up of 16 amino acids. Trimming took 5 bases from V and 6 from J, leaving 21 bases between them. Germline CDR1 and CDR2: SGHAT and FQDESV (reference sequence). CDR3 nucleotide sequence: TGTGCCAGCAGCACACCCCGGGAGGGGGCGGCGGATACGCAGTATTTT. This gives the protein CASSTPREGAADTQYF.

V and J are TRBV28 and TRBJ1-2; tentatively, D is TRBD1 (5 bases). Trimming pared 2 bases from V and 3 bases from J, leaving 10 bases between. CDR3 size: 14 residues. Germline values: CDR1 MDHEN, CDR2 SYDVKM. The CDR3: CASSLLQGDYGYTF. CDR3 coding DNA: TGTGCCAGCAGTTTACTGCAGGGCGACTATGGCTACACCTTC.

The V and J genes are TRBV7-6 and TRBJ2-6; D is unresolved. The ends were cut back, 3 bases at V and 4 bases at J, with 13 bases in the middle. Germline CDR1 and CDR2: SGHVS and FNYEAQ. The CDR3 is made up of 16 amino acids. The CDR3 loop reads CASSFSSGGGANVLTF. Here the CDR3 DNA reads TGTGCCAGCAGCTTCTCGTCGGGCGGAGGGGCCAACGTCCTGACTTTC.

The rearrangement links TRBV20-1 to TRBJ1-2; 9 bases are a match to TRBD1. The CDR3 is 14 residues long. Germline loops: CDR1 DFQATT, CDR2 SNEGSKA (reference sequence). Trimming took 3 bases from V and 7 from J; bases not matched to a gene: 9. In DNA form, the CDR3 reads TGCAGTGCTAGGGCGCCCACAGGGGGCTCTGGCTACACCTTC. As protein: CSARAPTGGSGYTF.

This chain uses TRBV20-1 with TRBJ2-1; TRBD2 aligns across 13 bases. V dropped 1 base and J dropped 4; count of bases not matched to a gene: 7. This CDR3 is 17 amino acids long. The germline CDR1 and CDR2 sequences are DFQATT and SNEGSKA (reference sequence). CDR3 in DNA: TGCAGTGCTAGAGGGACTAGCGGGAGTCGCATTTACAATGAGCAGTTCTTC. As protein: CSARGTSGSRIYNEQFF.

CDR3 in DNA: TGTGCCAGCAGGGGACACCCTAATGAAAAACTGTTTTTT. It specifies CASRGHPNEKLFF. The chain links TRBV7-2 to TRBJ1-4, with D possibly TRBD1 on 6 matching bases. Germline CDR1 and CDR2: SGHTA and FQGNSA. The CDR3 is 13 amino acids. V gave up 6 bases and J gave up 3 bases, with 8 bases separating them.

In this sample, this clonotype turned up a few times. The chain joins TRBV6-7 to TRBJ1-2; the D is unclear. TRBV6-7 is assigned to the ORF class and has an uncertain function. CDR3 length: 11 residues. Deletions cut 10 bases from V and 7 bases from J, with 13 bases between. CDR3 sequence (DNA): TGTGCCACCATGTGGGGAAGTGGCTACACCTTC. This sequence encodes CATMWGSGYTF.

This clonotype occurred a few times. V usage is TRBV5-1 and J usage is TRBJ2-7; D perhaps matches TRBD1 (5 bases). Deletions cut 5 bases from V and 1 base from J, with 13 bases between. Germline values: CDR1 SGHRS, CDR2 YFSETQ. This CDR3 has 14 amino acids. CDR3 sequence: CASRREPGSYEQYF. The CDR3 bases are TGCGCCAGCAGAAGAGAACCAGGGTCCTACGAGCAGTACTTC.

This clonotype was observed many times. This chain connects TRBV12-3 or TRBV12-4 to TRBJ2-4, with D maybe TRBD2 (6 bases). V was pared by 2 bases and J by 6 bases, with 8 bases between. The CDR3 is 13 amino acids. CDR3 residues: CASSLYGGNIQYF. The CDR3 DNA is TGTGCCAGCAGTTTATACGGGGGAAACATTCAGTACTTC.

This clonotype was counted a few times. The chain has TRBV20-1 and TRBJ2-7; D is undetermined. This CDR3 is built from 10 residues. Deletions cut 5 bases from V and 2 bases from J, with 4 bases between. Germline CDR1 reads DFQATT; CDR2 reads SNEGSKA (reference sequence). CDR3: CSAATYEQYF. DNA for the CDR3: TGCAGTGCTGCAACCTACGAGCAGTACTTC.

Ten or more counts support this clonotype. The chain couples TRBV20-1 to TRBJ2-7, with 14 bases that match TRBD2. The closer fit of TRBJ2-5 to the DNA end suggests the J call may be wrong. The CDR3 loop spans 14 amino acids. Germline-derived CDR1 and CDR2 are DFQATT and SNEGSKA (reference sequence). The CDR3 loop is CSARPGTSGGTQYF. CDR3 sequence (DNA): TGCAGTGCTCGCCCCGGGACTAGCGGGGGGACCCAGTACTTC.

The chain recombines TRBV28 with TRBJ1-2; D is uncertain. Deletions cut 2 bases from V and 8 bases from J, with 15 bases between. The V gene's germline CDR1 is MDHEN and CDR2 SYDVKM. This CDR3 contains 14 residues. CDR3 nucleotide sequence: TGTGCCAGCAGTTTAATCTTGGAGGTTCAAGGCTACACCTTC. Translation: CASSLILEVQGYTF.

The CDR3 DNA sequence: TGCGCCAGCAGCTTTGGACTAGCGGGGGGCCCGTACCAAGAGACCCAGTACTTC. Its protein product is CASSFGLAGGPYQETQYF. This chain links TRBV5-1 with TRBJ2-5; 14 bases are shared with TRBD2. Germline V gene data show CDR1 as SGHRS and CDR2 as YFSETQ. V shed 2 bases and J 0 bases; nucleotides not matched to a gene: 6. The CDR3 is 18 amino acids. The whole variable domain, remainder taken from reference TRBV5-1 and TRBJ2-5, is KAGVTQTPRYLIKTRGQQVTLSCSPISGHRSVSWYQQTPGQGLQFLFEYFSETQRNKGNFPGRFSGRQFSNSRSEMNVSTLELGDSALYLCASSFGLAGGPYQETQYFGPGTRLLVL.

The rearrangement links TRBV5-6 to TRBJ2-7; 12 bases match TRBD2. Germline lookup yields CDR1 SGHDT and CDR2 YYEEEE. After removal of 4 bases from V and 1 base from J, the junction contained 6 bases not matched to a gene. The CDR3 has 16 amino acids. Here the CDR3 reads CASSPWTSGMSYEQYF. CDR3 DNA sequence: TGTGCCAGCAGCCCGTGGACTAGCGGGATGTCCTACGAGCAGTACTTC. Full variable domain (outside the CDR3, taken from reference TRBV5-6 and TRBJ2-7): DAGVTQSPTHLIKTRGQQVTLRCSPKSGHDTVSWYQQALGQGPQFIFQYYEEEERQRGNFPDRFSGHQFPNYSSELNVNALLLGDSALYLCASSPWTSGMSYEQYFGPGTRLTVT.

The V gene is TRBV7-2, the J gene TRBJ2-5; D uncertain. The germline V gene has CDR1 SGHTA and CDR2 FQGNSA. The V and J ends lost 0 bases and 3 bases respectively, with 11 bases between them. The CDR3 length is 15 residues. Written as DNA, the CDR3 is TGTGCCAGCAGCTTAGCGGTTGCACTAAAAGAGACCCAGTACTTC. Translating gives CASSLAVALKETQYF.

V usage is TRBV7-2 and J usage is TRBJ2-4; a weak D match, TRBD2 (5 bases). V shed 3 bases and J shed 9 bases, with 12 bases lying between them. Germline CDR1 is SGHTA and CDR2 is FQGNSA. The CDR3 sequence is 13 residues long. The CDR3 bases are TGTGCCAGCAGCTTCGCTGGGAGAGGCATTCAGTACTTC. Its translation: CASSFAGRGIQYF.

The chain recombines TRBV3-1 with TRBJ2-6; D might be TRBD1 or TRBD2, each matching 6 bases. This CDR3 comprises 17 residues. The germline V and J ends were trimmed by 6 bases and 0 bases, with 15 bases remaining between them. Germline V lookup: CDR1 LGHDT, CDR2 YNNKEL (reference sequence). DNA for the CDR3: TGTGCCAGCAGACAGGGTGGAGGGAACTCTGGGGCCAACGTCCTGACTTTC. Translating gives CASRQGGGNSGANVLTF.

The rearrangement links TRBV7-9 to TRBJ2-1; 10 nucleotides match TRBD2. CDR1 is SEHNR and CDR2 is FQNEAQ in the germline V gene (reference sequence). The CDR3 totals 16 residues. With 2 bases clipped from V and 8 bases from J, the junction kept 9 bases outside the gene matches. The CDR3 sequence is CASSLTLLAGEDEQFF. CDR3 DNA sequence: TGTGCCAGCAGCTTAACTTTGCTAGCGGGAGAGGATGAGCAGTTCTTC.

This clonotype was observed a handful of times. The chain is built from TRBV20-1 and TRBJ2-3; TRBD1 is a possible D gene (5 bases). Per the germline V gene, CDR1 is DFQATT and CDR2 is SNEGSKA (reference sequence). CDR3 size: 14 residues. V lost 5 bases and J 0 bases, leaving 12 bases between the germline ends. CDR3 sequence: CSAPSAGSTDTQYF. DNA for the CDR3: TGCAGTGCTCCGAGCGCAGGGAGCACAGATACGCAGTATTTT.

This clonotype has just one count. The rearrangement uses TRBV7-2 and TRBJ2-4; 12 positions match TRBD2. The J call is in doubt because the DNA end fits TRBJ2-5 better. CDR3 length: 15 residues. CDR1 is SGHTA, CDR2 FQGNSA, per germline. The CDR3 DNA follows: TGTGCCAGCAGCCCGCGGACTAGCGGGATAGGGACCCAGTACTTC. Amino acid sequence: CASSPRTSGIGTQYF.

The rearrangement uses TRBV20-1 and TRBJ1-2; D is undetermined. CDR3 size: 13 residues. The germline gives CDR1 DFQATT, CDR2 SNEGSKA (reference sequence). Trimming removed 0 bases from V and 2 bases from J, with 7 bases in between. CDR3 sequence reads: CSARDSGNYGYTF. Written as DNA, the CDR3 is TGCAGTGCTAGAGATTCCGGGAACTATGGCTACACCTTC.

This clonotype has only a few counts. This CDR3 reads CASSVKSSGANVLTF. The CDR3 nucleotides read TGTGCCAGCAGCGTTAAGAGCTCTGGGGCCAACGTCCTGACTTTC. The chain employs TRBV7-2 and TRBJ2-6, with D hard to call. V lost 5 bases and J lost 0, with 8 bases in between. The CDR3 has 15 residues. CDR1 and CDR2 from the germline V gene are SGHTA and FQGNSA.

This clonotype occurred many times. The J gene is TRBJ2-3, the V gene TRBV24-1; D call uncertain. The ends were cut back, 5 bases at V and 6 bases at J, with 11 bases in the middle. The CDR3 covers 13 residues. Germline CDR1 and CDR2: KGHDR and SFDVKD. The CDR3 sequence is CATSGSWSDTQYF. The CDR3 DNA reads TGTGCCACCAGTGGTTCATGGTCGGATACGCAGTATTTT.

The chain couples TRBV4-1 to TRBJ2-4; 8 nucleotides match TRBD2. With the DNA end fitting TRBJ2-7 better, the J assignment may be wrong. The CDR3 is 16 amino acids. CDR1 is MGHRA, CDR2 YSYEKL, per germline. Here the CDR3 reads CASSQDVSGTRGEQYF. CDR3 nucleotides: TGCGCCAGCAGCCAAGATGTGTCCGGGACTAGAGGCGAGCAGTACTTC.

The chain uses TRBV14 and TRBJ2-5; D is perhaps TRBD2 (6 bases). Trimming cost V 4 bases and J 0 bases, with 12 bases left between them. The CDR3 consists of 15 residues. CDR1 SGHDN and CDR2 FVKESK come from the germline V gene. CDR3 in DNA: TGTGCCAGCAGCCTCGCGGGACGGTACCAAGAGACCCAGTACTTC. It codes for CASSLAGRYQETQYF.

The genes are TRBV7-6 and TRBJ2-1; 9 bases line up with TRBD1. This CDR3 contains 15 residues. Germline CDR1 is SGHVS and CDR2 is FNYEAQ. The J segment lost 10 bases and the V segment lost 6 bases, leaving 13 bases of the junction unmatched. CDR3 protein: CASRRKDRGKWEQFF. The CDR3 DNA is TGTGCCAGCAGACGAAAGGACAGGGGAAAGTGGGAGCAGTTCTTC.

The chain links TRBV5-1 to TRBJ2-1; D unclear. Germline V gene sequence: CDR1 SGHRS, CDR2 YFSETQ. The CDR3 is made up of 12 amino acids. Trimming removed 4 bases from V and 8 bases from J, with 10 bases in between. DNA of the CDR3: TGCGCCAGCAGCCTCCTACTCGATGAGCAGTTCTTC. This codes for CASSLLLDEQFF.